In this sample, the clone carrying this TCR beta chain turned up a few times. The V gene lost 0 bases and the J gene lost 1 base, with 16 bases spanning the gap. The CDR3 is 18 amino acids. CDR1 and CDR2 (germline): MGHDK, SYGVNS. The authors ran a second PCR of 7 to 11 cycles using a sample-barcoded 5' primer and a J-beta primer mix. TCRdb reprocessed the 5' RACE reads via MiXCR and lists one record per CDR3 protein. The top ten hold approximately 7.9% of the sample, which has 1.5 million or so distinct CDR3 sequences, approximately 42% seen once. These data are taken from a study of blood T cells in healthy people across ages.

The TCR originated in a woman between 18 and 29 years old in good health. The J gene is TRBJ2-1, the V gene TRBV25-1, with D perhaps TRBD1 (6 bases). Sequencing input: blood. The CDR3 DNA follows: TGTGCCAGCAGTGAATATTTTGCCGGGACAACTTCCTACAATGAGCAGTTCTTC. It encodes CASSEYFAGTTSYNEQFF. The complete variable domain, with remaining parts taken from reference TRBV25-1 and TRBJ2-1, reads EADIYQTPRYLVIGTGKKITLECSQTMGHDKMYWYQQDPGMELHLIHYSYGVNSTEKGDLSSESTVSRIRTEHFPLTLESARPSHTSQYLCASSEYFAGTTSYNEQFFGPGTRLTVL.